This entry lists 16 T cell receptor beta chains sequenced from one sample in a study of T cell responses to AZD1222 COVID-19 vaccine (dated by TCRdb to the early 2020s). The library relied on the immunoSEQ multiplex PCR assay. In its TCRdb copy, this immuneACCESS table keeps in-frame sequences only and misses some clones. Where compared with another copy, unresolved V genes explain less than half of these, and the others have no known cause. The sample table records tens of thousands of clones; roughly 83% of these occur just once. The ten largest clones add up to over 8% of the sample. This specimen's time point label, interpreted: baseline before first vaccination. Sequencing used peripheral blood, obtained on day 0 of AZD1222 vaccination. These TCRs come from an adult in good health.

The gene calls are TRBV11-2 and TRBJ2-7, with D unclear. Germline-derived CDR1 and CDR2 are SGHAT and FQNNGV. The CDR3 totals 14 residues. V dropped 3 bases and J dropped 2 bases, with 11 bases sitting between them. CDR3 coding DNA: TGTGCCAGCAGCTTGCAGATAGGAACCTACGAGCAGTACTTC. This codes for CASSLQIGTYEQYF. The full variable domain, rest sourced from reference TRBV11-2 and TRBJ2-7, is EAGVAQSPRYKIIEKRQSVAFWCNPISGHATLYWYQQILGQGPKLLIQFQNNGVVDDSQLPKDRFSAERLKGVDSTLKIQPAKLEDSAVYLCASSLQIGTYEQYFGPGTRLTVT.

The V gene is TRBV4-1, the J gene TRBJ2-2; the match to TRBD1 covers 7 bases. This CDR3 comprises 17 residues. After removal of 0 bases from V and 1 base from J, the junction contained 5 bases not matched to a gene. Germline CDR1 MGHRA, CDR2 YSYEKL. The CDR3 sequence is CASSQDWRQGNTGELFF. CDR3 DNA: TGCGCCAGCAGCCAAGATTGGCGACAGGGGAACACCGGGGAGCTGTTTTTT.

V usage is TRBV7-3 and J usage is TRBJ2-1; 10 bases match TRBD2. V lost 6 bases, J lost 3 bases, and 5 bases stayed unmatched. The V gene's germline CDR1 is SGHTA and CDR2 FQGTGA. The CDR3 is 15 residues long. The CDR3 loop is CASSYGTSDYNEQFF. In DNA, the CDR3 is TGTGCCAGCAGTTATGGGACTAGCGACTACAATGAGCAGTTCTTC.

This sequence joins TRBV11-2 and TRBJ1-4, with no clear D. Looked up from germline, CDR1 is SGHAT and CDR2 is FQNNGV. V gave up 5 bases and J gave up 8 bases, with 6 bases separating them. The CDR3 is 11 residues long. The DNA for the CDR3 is TGTGCCAGCAGCCTACAGGAAAAACTGTTTTTT. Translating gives CASSLQEKLFF.

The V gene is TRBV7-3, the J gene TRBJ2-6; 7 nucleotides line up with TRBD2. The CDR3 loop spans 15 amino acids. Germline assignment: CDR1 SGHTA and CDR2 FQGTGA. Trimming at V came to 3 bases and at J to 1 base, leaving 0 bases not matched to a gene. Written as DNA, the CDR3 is TGTGCCAGCAGCTTGGGACTATCTGGGGCCAACGTCCTGACTTTC. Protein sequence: CASSLGLSGANVLTF.

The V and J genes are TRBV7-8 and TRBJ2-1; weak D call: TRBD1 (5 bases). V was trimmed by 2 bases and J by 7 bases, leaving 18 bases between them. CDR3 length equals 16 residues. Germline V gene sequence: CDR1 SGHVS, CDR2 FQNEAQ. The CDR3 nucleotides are TGTGCCAGCAGCTTAAGGTGGGCAGGGAACGGGAATGAGCAGTTCTTC. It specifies CASSLRWAGNGNEQFF. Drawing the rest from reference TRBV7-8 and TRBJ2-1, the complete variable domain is GAGVSQSPRYKVAKRGQDVALRCDPISGHVSLFWYQQALGQGPEFLTYFQNEAQLDKSGLPSDRFFAERPEGSVSTLKIQRTQQEDSAVYLCASSLRWAGNGNEQFFGPGTRLTVL.

The CDR3 reads CASSQEAGRDSYEQYF. The CDR3 DNA follows: TGCGCCAGCAGCCAAGAGGCCGGCAGGGACTCCTACGAGCAGTACTTC. J is TRBJ2-7 and V is TRBV4-1, with D perhaps matching TRBD1 (5 bases). The CDR3 has 16 amino acids. The ends were cut back, 0 bases at V and 0 bases at J, with 12 bases in the middle. Germline-derived CDR1 and CDR2 are MGHRA and YSYEKL.

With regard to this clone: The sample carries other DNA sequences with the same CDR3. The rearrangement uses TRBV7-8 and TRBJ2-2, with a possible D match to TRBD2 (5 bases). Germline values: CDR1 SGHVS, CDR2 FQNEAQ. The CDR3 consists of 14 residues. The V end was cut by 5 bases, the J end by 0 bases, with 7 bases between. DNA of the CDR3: TGTGCCAGCAGCCCACTAGCGAACACCGGGGAGCTGTTTTTT. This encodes CASSPLANTGELFF.

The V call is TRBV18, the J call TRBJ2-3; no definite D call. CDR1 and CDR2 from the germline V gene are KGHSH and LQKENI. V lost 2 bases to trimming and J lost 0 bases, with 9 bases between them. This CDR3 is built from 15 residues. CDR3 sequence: CASSPRTSSTDTQYF. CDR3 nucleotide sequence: TGTGCCAGCTCACCAAGGACGTCTAGCACAGATACGCAGTATTTT.

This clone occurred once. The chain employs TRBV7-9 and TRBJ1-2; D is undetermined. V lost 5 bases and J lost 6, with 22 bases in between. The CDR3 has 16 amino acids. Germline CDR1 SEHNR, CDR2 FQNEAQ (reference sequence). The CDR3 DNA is TGTGCCAGCAGCCGGGTGATAGGCCTCCGGCGGGATGGCTACACCTTC. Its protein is CASSRVIGLRRDGYTF.

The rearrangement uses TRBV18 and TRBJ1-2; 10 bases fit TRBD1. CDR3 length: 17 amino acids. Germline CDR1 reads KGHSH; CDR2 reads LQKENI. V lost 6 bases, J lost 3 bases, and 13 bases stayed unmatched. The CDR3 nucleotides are TGTGCCAGCTCCCTCACCCGGGACAGGGGAGTACACTATGGCTACACCTTC. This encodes CASSLTRDRGVHYGYTF.

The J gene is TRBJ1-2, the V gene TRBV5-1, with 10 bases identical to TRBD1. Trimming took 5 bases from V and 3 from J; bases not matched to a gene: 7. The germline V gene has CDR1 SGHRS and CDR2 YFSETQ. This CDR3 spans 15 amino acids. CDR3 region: CASREGQGMYYGYTF. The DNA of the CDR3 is TGCGCCAGCAGGGAGGGACAGGGGATGTACTATGGCTACACCTTC.

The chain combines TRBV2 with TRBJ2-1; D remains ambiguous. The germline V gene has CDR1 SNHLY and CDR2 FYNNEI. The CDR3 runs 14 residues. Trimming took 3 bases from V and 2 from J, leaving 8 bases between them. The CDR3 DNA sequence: TGTGCCAGCAGTGATGGGCCGACCTACAATGAGCAGTTCTTC. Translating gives CASSDGPTYNEQFF.

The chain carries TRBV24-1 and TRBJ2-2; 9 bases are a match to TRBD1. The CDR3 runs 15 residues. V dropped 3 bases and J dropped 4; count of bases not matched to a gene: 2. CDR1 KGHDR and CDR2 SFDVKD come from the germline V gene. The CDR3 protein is CATSDNRGLTGELFF. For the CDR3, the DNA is TGTGCCACCAGTGATAACAGGGGGCTCACCGGGGAGCTGTTTTTT.

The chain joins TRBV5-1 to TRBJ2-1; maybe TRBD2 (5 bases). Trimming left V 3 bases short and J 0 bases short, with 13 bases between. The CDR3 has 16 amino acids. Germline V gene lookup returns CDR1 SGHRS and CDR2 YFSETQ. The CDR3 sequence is CASSSAAGSSYNEQFF. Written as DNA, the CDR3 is TGCGCCAGCAGCTCAGCGGCGGGCAGCTCCTACAATGAGCAGTTCTTC.

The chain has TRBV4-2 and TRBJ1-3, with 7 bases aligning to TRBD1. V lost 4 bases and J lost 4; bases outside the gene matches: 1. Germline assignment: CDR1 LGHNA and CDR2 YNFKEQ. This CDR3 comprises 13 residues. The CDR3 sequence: CASSRDRGNTIYF. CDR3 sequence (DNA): TGTGCCAGCAGCCGGGACAGAGGAAACACCATATATTTT.